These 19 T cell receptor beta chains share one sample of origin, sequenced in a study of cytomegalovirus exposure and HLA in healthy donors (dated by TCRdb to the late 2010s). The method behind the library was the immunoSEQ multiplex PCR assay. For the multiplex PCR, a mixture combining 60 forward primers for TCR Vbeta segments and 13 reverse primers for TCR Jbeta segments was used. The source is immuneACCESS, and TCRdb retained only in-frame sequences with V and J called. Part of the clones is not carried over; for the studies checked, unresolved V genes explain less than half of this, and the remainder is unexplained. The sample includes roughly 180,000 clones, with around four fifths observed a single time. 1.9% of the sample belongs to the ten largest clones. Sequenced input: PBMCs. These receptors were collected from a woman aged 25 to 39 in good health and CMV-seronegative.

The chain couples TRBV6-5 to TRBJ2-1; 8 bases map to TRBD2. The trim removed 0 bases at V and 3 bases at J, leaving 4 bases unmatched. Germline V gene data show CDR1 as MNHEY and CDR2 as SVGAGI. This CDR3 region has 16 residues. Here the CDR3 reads CASSYSTSGGYNEQFF. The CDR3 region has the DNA TGTGCCAGCAGTTACTCGACAAGCGGGGGCTACAATGAGCAGTTCTTC.

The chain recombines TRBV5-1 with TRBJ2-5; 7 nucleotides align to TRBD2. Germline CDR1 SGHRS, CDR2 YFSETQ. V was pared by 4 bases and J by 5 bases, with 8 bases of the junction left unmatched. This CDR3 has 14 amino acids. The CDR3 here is CASSPTGGGETQYF. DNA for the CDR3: TGCGCCAGCAGCCCCACGGGGGGTGGGGAGACCCAGTACTTC. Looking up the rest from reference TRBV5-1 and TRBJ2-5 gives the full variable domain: KAGVTQTPRYLIKTRGQQVTLSCSPISGHRSVSWYQQTPGQGLQFLFEYFSETQRNKGNFPGRFSGRQFSNSRSEMNVSTLELGDSALYLCASSPTGGGETQYFGPGTRLLVL.

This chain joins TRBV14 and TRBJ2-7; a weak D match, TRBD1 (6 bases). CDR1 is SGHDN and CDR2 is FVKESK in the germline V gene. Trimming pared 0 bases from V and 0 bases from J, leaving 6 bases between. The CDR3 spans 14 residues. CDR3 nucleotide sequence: TGTGCCAGCAGCCAAGACAGGGGCTCCTACGAGCAGTACTTC. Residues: CASSQDRGSYEQYF.

This CDR3 reads CASSLGTSGGGDTQYF. The CDR3 DNA reads TGCGCCAGCAGCTTGGGAACTAGCGGGGGAGGAGATACGCAGTATTTT. The chain is built from TRBV5-1 and TRBJ2-3, with TRBD2 matching over 11 bases. J was trimmed by 5 bases and V by 0 bases; bases with no gene match: 5. The CDR3 covers 16 residues. In germline, CDR1 is SGHRS, CDR2 YFSETQ.

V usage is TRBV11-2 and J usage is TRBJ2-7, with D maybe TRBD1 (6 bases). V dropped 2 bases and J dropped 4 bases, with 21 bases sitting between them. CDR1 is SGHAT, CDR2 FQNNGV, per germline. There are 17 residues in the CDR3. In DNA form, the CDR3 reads TGTGCCAGCAGCTTAAAAATAGGGGGACAAGGATTATACGAGCAGTACTTC. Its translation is CASSLKIGGQGLYEQYF.

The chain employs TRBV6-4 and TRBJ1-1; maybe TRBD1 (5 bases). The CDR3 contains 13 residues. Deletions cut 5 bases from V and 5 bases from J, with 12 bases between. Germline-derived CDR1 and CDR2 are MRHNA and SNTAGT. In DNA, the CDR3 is TGTGCCAGCAGTTTGGGGCCCGGGACTGAAGCTTTCTTT. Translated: CASSLGPGTEAFF.

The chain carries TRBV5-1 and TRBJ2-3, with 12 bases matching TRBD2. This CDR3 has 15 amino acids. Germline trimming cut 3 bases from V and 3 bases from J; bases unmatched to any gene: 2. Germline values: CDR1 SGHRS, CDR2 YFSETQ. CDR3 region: CASSSSGGGTDTQYF. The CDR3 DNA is TGCGCCAGCAGCTCTAGCGGGGGGGGGACAGATACGCAGTATTTT.

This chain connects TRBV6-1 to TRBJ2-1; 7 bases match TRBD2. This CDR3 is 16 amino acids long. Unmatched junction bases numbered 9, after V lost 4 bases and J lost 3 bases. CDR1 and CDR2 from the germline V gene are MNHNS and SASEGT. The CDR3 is CASSVLAANYYNEQFF. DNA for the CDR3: TGTGCCAGCAGTGTGCTAGCGGCCAACTACTACAATGAGCAGTTCTTC.

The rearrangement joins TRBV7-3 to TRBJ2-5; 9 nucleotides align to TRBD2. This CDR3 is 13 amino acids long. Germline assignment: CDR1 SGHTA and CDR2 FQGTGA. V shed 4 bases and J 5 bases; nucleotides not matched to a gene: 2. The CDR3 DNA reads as TGTGCCAGCAGCTCCACTAGCGGGGAGACCCAGTACTTC. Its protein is CASSSTSGETQYF.

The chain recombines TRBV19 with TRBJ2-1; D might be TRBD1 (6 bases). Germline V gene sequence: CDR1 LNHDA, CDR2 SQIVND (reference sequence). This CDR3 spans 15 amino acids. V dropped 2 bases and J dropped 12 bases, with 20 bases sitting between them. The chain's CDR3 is CASSITGQNRARQFF. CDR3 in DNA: TGTGCCAGTAGTATAACAGGACAGAATAGGGCTAGGCAGTTCTTC.

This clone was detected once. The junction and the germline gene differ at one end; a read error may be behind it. The CDR3: CASSPGGHEQFF. In DNA form, the CDR3 reads TGTGCTAGCAGCCCGGGGGGTCATGAGCAGTTCTTC. The chain has TRBV7-7 and TRBJ2-1; 7 bases are shared with TRBD2. The CDR3 has 12 residues. CDR1 is SSHAT, CDR2 FNYEAQ, per germline (reference sequence).

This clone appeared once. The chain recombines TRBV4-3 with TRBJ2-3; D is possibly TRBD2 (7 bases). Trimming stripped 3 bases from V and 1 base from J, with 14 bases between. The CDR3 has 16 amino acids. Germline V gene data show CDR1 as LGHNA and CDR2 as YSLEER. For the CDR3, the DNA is TGCGCCAGCAGCCAGCTAACGGGGGGCCGCACAGATACGCAGTATTTT. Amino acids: CASSQLTGGRTDTQYF.

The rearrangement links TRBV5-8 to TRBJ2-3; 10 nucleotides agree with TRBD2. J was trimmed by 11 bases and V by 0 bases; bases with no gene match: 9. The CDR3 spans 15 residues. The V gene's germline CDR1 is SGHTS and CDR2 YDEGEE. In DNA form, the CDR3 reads TGTGCCAGCAGCTTGGGGCTAGCGGGGGCACTTGGGCAGTATTTT. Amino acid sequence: CASSLGLAGALGQYF.

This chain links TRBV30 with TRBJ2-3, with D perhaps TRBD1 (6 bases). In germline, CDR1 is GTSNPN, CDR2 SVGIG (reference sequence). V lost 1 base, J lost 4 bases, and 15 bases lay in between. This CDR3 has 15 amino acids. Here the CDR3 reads CAWSEGTGPPDTQYF. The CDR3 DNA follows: TGTGCCTGGAGTGAGGGCACAGGGCCCCCAGATACGCAGTATTTT.

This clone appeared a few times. The CDR3 sequence is CASSLGLAGGAYEQYF. The CDR3 nucleotides are TGTGCCAGCAGCTTGGGACTAGCGGGGGGGGCCTACGAGCAGTACTTC. V and J are TRBV7-9 and TRBJ2-7, with 16 bases aligning to TRBD2. This CDR3 is built from 16 residues. From germline, CDR1 is SEHNR and CDR2 FQNEAQ (reference sequence). After removal of 3 bases from V and 2 bases from J, the junction contained 1 base not matched to a gene. Filled out from reference TRBV7-9 and TRBJ2-7, the complete variable domain reads DTGVSQNPRHKITKRGQNVTFRCDPISEHNRLYWYRQTLGQGPEFLTYFQNEAQLEKSRLLSDRFSAERPKGSFSTLEIQRTEQGDSAMYLCASSLGLAGGAYEQYFGPGTRLTVT.

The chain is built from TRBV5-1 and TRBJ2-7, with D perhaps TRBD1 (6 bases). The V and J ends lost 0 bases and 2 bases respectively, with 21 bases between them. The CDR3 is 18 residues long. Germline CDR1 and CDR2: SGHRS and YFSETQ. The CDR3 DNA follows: TGCGCCAGCAGCTTGGGTTGGGGGACACTTGAAAGGACCTACGAGCAGTACTTC. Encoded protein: CASSLGWGTLERTYEQYF. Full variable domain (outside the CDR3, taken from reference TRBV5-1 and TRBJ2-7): KAGVTQTPRYLIKTRGQQVTLSCSPISGHRSVSWYQQTPGQGLQFLFEYFSETQRNKGNFPGRFSGRQFSNSRSEMNVSTLELGDSALYLCASSLGWGTLERTYEQYFGPGTRLTVT.

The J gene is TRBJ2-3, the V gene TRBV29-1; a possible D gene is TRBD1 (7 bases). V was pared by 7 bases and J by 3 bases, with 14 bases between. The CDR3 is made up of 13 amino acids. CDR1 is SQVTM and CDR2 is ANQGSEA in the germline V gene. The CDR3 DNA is TGCAGCGCCGAGACAGGGAGGACAGATACGCAGTATTTT. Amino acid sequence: CSAETGRTDTQYF.

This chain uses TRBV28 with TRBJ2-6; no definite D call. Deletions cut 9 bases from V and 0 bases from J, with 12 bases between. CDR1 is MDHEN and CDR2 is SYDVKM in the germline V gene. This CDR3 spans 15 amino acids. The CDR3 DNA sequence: TGTGCCAGTTCCGAACAGAGCTCTGGGGCCAACGTCCTGACTTTC. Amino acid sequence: CASSEQSSGANVLTF. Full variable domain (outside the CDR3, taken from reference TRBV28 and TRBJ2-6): DVKVTQSSRYLVKRTGEKVFLECVQDMDHENMFWYRQDPGLGLRLIYFSYDVKMKEKGDIPEGYSVSREKKERFSLILESASTNQTSMYLCASSEQSSGANVLTFGAGSRLTVL.

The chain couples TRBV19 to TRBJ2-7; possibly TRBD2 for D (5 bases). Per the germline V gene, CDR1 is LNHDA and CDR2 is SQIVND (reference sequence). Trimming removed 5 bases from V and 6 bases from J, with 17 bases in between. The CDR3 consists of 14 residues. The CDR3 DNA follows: TGTGCCAGTAGTGACCGGGCATCCGGAGGCGAGCAGTACTTC. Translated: CASSDRASGGEQYF.